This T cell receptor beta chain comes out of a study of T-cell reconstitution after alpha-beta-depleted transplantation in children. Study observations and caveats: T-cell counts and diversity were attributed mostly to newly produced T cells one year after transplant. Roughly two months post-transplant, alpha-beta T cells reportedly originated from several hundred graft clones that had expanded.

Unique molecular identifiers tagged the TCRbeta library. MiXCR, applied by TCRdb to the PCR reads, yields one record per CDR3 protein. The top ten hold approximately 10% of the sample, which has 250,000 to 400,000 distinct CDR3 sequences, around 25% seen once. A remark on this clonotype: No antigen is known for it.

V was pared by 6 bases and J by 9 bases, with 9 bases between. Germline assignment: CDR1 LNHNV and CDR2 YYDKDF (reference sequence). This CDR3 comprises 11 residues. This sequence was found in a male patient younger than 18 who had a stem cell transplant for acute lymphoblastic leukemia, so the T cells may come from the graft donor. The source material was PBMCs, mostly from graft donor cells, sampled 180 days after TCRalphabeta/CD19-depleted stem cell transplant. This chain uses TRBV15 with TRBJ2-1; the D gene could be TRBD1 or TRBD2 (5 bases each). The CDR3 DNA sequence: TGTGCCACCAGAAGGGGACGTGAGCAGTTCTTC. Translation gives CATRRGREQFF. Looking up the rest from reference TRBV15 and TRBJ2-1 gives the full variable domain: DAMVIQNPRYQVTQFGKPVTLSCSQTLNHNVMYWYQQKSSQAPKLLFHYYDKDFNNEADTPDNFQSRRPNTSFCFLDIRSPGLGDTAMYLCATRRGREQFFGPGTRLTVL.